Described below is a single T cell receptor beta chain sequence and its context. Antigen: not known. Libraries were UMI-labeled 5' RACE TRB cDNA. Each CDR3 protein gets one entry in TCRdb, which reprocessed the 5' RACE reads and gives no DNA. The sample table sets out about 130,000 distinct CDR3 sequences. This sample was taken from a study of CXCR3-negative and CXCR3-positive naive CD8 T cells. Study summary: Roughly 1.5 +/- 0.3 million TRB reads came from each library, giving around 140 million in total. Whole-study findings and limits: TRB CDR3 hydrophobicity was greater in CXCR3-positive naive cells than in CXCR3-negative naive cells. CXCR3-negative and CXCR3-positive naive cells shared comparable TRBV-TRBJ usage, but memory cells did not.

CDR1 and CDR2 from the germline V gene are KGHSH and LQKENI. The CDR3 runs 13 residues. The CD45RO-CCR7+CD27+CD95- phenotype denoted naive CD8+ T cells. The specimen sequenced was naive CXCR3+ CD8+ T cells from blood. As for subset: CD45RO-CCR7+CD27+CD95- naive CD8+ T cells expressing CXCR3 (TNR3+). This chain connects TRBV18 to TRBJ2-1. The receptor comes from a human donor in good health. Some clones in this sample may be carry-over from other donors' samples. The CDR3 is CASSQERYNEQFF.